Shown below are 12 T cell receptor beta chains from a single sample sequenced in a study of blood T cell repertoires in COVID-19. TCRdb's table, derived via immunoSEQ multiplex PCR, lists solely in-frame clones and lacks some. The repertoire consists of about 330,000 clones, with over 80% occurring once and the leading ten covering roughly 8.9%. Sequenced sample: peripheral blood. These receptors came from a man aged 25-45 years with COVID-19, enrolled during active disease.

The chain carries TRBV11-2 and TRBJ1-4, with D possibly matching TRBD1 (5 bases). Germline CDR1 SGHAT, CDR2 FQNNGV. The CDR3 totals 13 residues. Trimming pared 4 bases from V and 8 bases from J, leaving 11 bases between. DNA of the CDR3: TGTGCCAGCAGCTGGAAGACAGACGAAAAACTGTTTTTT. This encodes CASSWKTDEKLFF.

In its sample, this clone was seen once. This chain links TRBV7-2 with TRBJ1-6; 8 bases agree with TRBD1. Germline V lookup: CDR1 SGHTA, CDR2 FQGNSA. The CDR3 loop spans 15 amino acids. With 2 bases clipped from V and 5 bases from J, the junction kept 2 bases outside the gene matches. CDR3 nucleotide sequence: TGTGCCAGCAGCTTACTGACAGGGGATAATTCACCCCTCCACTTT. Protein sequence: CASSLLTGDNSPLHF. Variable domain in full (rest from reference TRBV7-2 and TRBJ1-6): GAGVSQSPSNKVTEKGKDVELRCDPISGHTALYWYRQSLGQGLEFLIYFQGNSAPDKSGLPSDRFSAERTGGSVSTLTIQRTQQEDSAVYLCASSLLTGDNSPLHFGNGTRLTVT.

The chain recombines TRBV9 with TRBJ2-5; 8 nucleotides match TRBD1. The CDR3 has 15 amino acids. Per germline, CDR1 SGDLS and CDR2 YYNGEE. V dropped 3 bases and J dropped 2; count of bases not matched to a gene: 6. As DNA, the CDR3 is TGTGCCAGCAGCGCAGGACAGGGTATACAAGAGACCCAGTACTTC. Residues: CASSAGQGIQETQYF.

CDR3 protein: CASSFPGLGTGELFF. Here the CDR3 DNA reads TGTGCCAGCAGTTTCCCAGGACTGGGGACCGGGGAGCTGTTTTTT. The chain couples TRBV28 to TRBJ2-2; tentative D call: TRBD2 (5 bases). The CDR3 covers 15 residues. Looked up from germline, CDR1 is MDHEN and CDR2 is SYDVKM. The germline V and J ends were trimmed by 3 bases and 5 bases, with 13 bases remaining between them.

The chain joins TRBV2 to TRBJ1-5, with TRBD1 matching over 8 bases. The V segment lost 4 bases and the J segment 4 bases; nucleotides outside the gene matches: 3. The germline V gene encodes CDR1 SNHLY and CDR2 FYNNEI. The CDR3 is 14 residues long. CDR3 amino acids: CASSGQGRNQPQHF. The CDR3 nucleotides are TGTGCCAGCAGTGGACAGGGGCGTAATCAGCCCCAGCATTTT.

The chain has TRBV14 and TRBJ2-2; a possible D gene is TRBD1 (5 bases). CDR1 is SGHDN and CDR2 is FVKESK in the germline V gene. This CDR3 comprises 16 residues. Trimming took off 2 bases at V and 1 base at J, with 11 bases between the two ends. The CDR3 nucleotides are TGTGCCAGCAGCCAAATAGGGGCACAGAACACCGGGGAGCTGTTTTTT. Translation gives CASSQIGAQNTGELFF.

V and J are TRBV27 and TRBJ2-1; D is unclear. The CDR3 totals 14 residues. Germline V gene sequence: CDR1 MNHEY, CDR2 SMNVEV (reference sequence). V was clipped by 7 bases and J by 5 bases, with 15 bases between them. The CDR3 is CASNLGTFHNEQFF. Written as DNA, the CDR3 is TGTGCCAGCAACCTTGGCACCTTCCACAATGAGCAGTTCTTC.

The CDR3 protein is CSASTPPGSGWTDTQYF. The CDR3 coding sequence is TGCAGTGCTAGTACCCCCCCCGGGTCAGGGTGGACAGATACGCAGTATTTT. The chain has TRBV20-1 and TRBJ2-3, with D possibly TRBD1 on 5 matching bases. CDR3 size: 17 residues. V was trimmed by 3 bases and J by 3 bases, leaving 22 bases between them. Germline V gives CDR1 DFQATT, CDR2 SNEGSKA (reference sequence).

V gene TRBV5-6 combines with J gene TRBJ2-7, with D possibly matching TRBD2 (7 bases). V was cut by 2 bases and J by 4 bases, with 19 bases left in between. Germline assignment: CDR1 SGHDT and CDR2 YYEEEE. The CDR3 extends over 16 amino acids. The CDR3 protein is CASSFTPRGAKYEQYF. The DNA of the CDR3 is TGTGCCAGCAGCTTTACCCCCCGGGGGGCAAAATACGAGCAGTACTTC.

This chain uses TRBV7-9 with TRBJ1-5, with 7 bases fitting TRBD1. V shed 2 bases, J shed 7 bases, and the junction held 11 bases outside the gene matches. The CDR3 extends over 16 amino acids. Germline values: CDR1 SEHNR, CDR2 FQNEAQ (reference sequence). In DNA form, the CDR3 reads TGTGCCAGCAGCTTAACTACAGGGGAGTCCTACCAGCCCCAGCATTTT. Translating it yields CASSLTTGESYQPQHF.

The rearrangement joins TRBV27 to TRBJ2-6; TRBD1 aligns across 7 bases. The germline gives CDR1 MNHEY, CDR2 SMNVEV (reference sequence). The CDR3 is 17 residues long. The J segment lost 4 bases and the V segment lost 3 bases, leaving 9 bases of the junction unmatched. The CDR3 nucleotides are TGTGCCAGCAGTTTCCTCTTACAGGGGAACGGGGCCAACGTCCTGACTTTC. Its translation is CASSFLLQGNGANVLTF.

The chain has TRBV19 and TRBJ2-7; D is ambiguous. Germline CDR1 reads LNHDA; CDR2 reads SQIVND (reference sequence). The CDR3 contains 13 residues. V gave up 3 bases and J gave up 5 bases, with 11 bases separating them. CDR3 in DNA: TGTGCCAGTAGTATTACGGAGTTAGACGAGCAGTACTTC. Protein: CASSITELDEQYF.